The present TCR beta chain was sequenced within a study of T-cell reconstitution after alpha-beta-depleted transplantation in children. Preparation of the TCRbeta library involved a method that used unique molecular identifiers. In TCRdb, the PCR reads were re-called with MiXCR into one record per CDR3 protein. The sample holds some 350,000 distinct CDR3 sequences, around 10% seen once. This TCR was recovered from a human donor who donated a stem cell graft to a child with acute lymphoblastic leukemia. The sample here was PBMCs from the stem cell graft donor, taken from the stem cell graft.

The CDR3 region is CASSLPALAGIYNEQFF. The CDR3 region has the DNA TGCGCCAGCAGCCTACCCGCCTTAGCGGGAATCTACAATGAGCAGTTCTTC. This chain links TRBV5-1 with TRBJ2-1; 8 bases agree with TRBD2. In germline, CDR1 is SGHRS, CDR2 YFSETQ. This CDR3 contains 17 residues. V shed 4 bases and J 3 bases; nucleotides not matched to a gene: 12.